The 32 T cell receptor beta chains reported below all come from one sample, sequenced in a study of early T cells in non-severe SARS-CoV-2 infection. TCRdb called the 5' RACE reads again in MiXCR, with one record for every CDR3 protein. The sample includes some 66,000 distinct CDR3 sequences, less than 15% of them seen just once. Specimen: whole blood. The receptor source for this set is an adult who was a healthcare worker with PCR-confirmed SARS-CoV-2 infection or an uninfected control (not recorded which).

This clonotype has a handful of counts. This CDR3 is CASSRDRGANTGELFF. In nucleotides, the CDR3 is TGTGCCAGCTCACGTGACAGGGGCGCGAACACCGGGGAGCTGTTTTTT. The chain is built from TRBV18 and TRBJ2-2, with 8 positions matching TRBD1. V lost 4 bases and J lost 0; bases outside the gene matches: 4. Germline V lookup: CDR1 KGHSH, CDR2 LQKENI. This CDR3 spans 16 amino acids. Filled out from reference TRBV18 and TRBJ2-2, the complete variable domain reads NAGVMQNPRHLVRRRGQEARLRCSPMKGHSHVYWYRQLPEEGLKFMVYLQKENIIDESGMPKERFSAEFPKEGPSILRIQQVVRGDSAAYFCASSRDRGANTGELFFGEGSRLTVL.

This clonotype was recorded a few times. The chain couples TRBV7-8 to TRBJ1-2; no definite D call. The CDR3 length is 15 residues. The V gene lost 1 base and the J gene lost 4 bases, with 13 bases spanning the gap. Germline values: CDR1 SGHVS, CDR2 FQNEAQ. In DNA, the CDR3 is TGTGCCAGCAGCTTAGAAGGTCTAGGGAGCTATGGCTACACCTTC. Protein product: CASSLEGLGSYGYTF.

This clonotype was counted only a few times. The gene calls are TRBV5-1 and TRBJ2-3; no clear D gene. CDR1 and CDR2 (germline): SGHRS, YFSETQ. V lost 0 bases and J 4 bases, leaving 9 bases between the germline ends. The CDR3 extends over 14 amino acids. The CDR3 bases are TGCGCCAGCAGCTTGGACCAGATGTCAGATACGCAGTATTTT. This codes for CASSLDQMSDTQYF.

The CDR3 DNA sequence: TGCGCCAGCAGCCCGGGACAGTTTAACTATGGCTACACCTTC. Its translation: CASSPGQFNYGYTF. The gene calls are TRBV5-1 and TRBJ1-2; the match to TRBD1 covers 7 bases. With 4 bases clipped from V and 1 base from J, the junction kept 4 bases outside the gene matches. CDR1 is SGHRS, CDR2 YFSETQ, per germline. The CDR3 runs 14 residues.

This clonotype was detected a few times. V and J are TRBV27 and TRBJ2-3, with 13 bases lining up with TRBD2. J was trimmed by 6 bases and V by 6 bases; bases with no gene match: 6. CDR1 and CDR2 (germline): MNHEY, SMNVEV (reference sequence). The CDR3 contains 15 residues. CDR3: CASRWTSGSIDTQYF. The CDR3 bases are TGTGCCAGCAGATGGACTAGCGGGAGTATTGATACGCAGTATTTT.

This clonotype showed up just a few times. Here the CDR3 DNA reads TGCAGTGCTAGCGCAGGAGAGACCCAGTACTTC. It specifies CSASAGETQYF. The chain joins TRBV20-1 to TRBJ2-5, with D unclear. The CDR3 runs 11 residues. With 3 bases removed from V and 4 bases from J, the gap between germline ends came to 6 bases. Germline-derived CDR1 and CDR2 are DFQATT and SNEGSKA (reference sequence).

This clonotype was recorded once. The chain couples TRBV6-1 to TRBJ2-3, with TRBD2 as a possible D gene (6 bases). V shed 2 bases and J shed 4 bases, with 13 bases lying between them. CDR3 length equals 15 residues. Germline V lookup: CDR1 MNHNS, CDR2 SASEGT. The DNA for the CDR3 is TGTGCCAGCAGTGAACTAAGGGAGCGGGCAGATACGCAGTATTTT. Translation gives CASSELRERADTQYF.

This clonotype was counted many times. The genes are TRBV27 and TRBJ1-6; 7 bases map to TRBD1. With 6 bases clipped from V and 4 bases from J, the junction kept 3 bases outside the gene matches. Germline lookup yields CDR1 MNHEY and CDR2 SMNVEV (reference sequence). The CDR3 runs to 14 residues. DNA for the CDR3: TGTGCCAGCAGCAACAGGGGTTATAATTCACCCCTCCACTTT. This sequence encodes CASSNRGYNSPLHF.

This clonotype has only a few counts. The chain combines TRBV6-5 with TRBJ1-4; TRBD1 agrees at 7 bases. The CDR3 consists of 17 residues. Germline-derived CDR1 and CDR2 are MNHEY and SVGAGI. Trimming took 5 bases from V and 6 from J; bases not matched to a gene: 15. This chain's CDR3 is CASSPVGRGTAHEKLFF. CDR3 bases: TGTGCCAGCAGTCCCGTCGGGCGAGGGACAGCCCATGAAAAACTGTTTTTT.

V gene TRBV6-6 combines with J gene TRBJ1-2, with D perhaps matching TRBD1 (5 bases). Germline V gene lookup returns CDR1 MNHNY and CDR2 SVGAGI (reference sequence). V dropped 8 bases and J dropped 4 bases, with 17 bases sitting between them. There are 14 residues in the CDR3. This chain's CDR3 is CASHSVGRLYGYTF. The CDR3 DNA reads TGTGCCAGCCATTCCGTGGGACGGCTCTATGGCTACACCTTC.

This clonotype was found many times. The V gene is TRBV5-5, the J gene TRBJ2-2; 8 positions match TRBD2. Germline assignment: CDR1 SGHKS and CDR2 YYEKEE (reference sequence). CDR3 length equals 17 residues. V shed 4 bases and J 0 bases; nucleotides not matched to a gene: 8. The CDR3 region is CASSRAGGSANTGELFF. The CDR3 DNA follows: TGTGCCAGCAGCCGTGCGGGGGGCAGCGCGAACACCGGGGAGCTGTTTTTT.

This clonotype was picked up many times. This sequence joins TRBV21-1 and TRBJ2-1; the table's D gene call, TRBD2, was not cross checked with the DNA. TRBV21-1 is flagged as a pseudogene. This CDR3 has 16 amino acids. CDR3 sequence reads: CASSNFGTTGRNEQFF. DNA of the CDR3: TGTGCCAGCAGCAACTTCGGTACTACAGGGAGGAATGAGCAGTTCTTC.

The chain uses TRBV14 and TRBJ2-1, with 8 bases matching TRBD1. Germline V gene lookup returns CDR1 SGHDN and CDR2 FVKESK. This CDR3 contains 18 residues. Trimming cost V 3 bases and J 6 bases; bases outside gene matches: 16. The CDR3 spells CASSHLPPGTGGLNEQFF. CDR3 nucleotides: TGTGCCAGCAGCCACCTCCCGCCGGGAACAGGGGGTCTCAATGAGCAGTTCTTC. Drawing the rest from reference TRBV14 and TRBJ2-1, the complete variable domain is EAGVTQFPSHSVIEKGQTVTLRCDPISGHDNLYWYRRVMGKEIKFLLHFVKESKQDESGMPNNRFLAERTGGTYSTLKVQPAELEDSGVYFCASSHLPPGTGGLNEQFFGPGTRLTVL.

In this sample, this clonotype turned up many times. The rearrangement links TRBV5-5 to TRBJ1-5; D is possibly TRBD1 (6 bases). The CDR3 loop spans 15 amino acids. V lost 0 bases and J lost 2, with 9 bases in between. CDR1 SGHKS and CDR2 YYEKEE come from the germline V gene (reference sequence). CDR3 in amino acids: CASSLDGTRNQPQHF. CDR3 nucleotides: TGTGCCAGCAGCTTGGACGGGACACGCAATCAGCCCCAGCATTTT. Using reference TRBV5-5 and TRBJ1-5 for the parts outside the CDR3, the full variable domain is DAGVTQSPTHLIKTRGQQVTLRCSPISGHKSVSWYQQVLGQGPQFIFQYYEKEERGRGNFPDRFSARQFPNYSSELNVNALLLGDSALYLCASSLDGTRNQPQHFGDGTRLSIL.

This clonotype was detected once. The V call is TRBV6-2 or TRBV6-3, the J call TRBJ2-7; D may match TRBD1 or TRBD2 (5 bases each). CDR1 and CDR2 (germline): MNHEY, SVGEGT. The V gene lost 2 bases and the J gene lost 4 bases, with 9 bases spanning the gap. The CDR3 sequence is 13 residues long. For the CDR3, the DNA is TGTGCCAGCAGTTACAGGGGAGTATACGAGCAGTACTTC. Its protein is CASSYRGVYEQYF.

Only a few counts were recorded for this clonotype. V is TRBV20-1 and J is TRBJ2-4; D is uncertain. The ends were cut back, 1 base at V and 0 bases at J, with 10 bases in the middle. The CDR3 covers 15 residues. In germline, CDR1 is DFQATT, CDR2 SNEGSKA (reference sequence). The DNA of the CDR3 is TGCAGTGCTAGAGTTGCACAGCTAGCCAAAAACATTCAGTACTTC. Residues: CSARVAQLAKNIQYF.

There are a few counts of this clonotype. V gene TRBV29-1 combines with J gene TRBJ2-7; TRBD2 is a possible D gene (6 bases). The CDR3 length is 15 residues. The V and J ends lost 5 bases and 0 bases respectively, with 17 bases between them. Germline CDR1 reads SQVTM; CDR2 reads ANQGSEA. This CDR3 reads CSVRLQEGLSYEQYF. The CDR3 DNA follows: TGCAGCGTTCGCCTACAGGAGGGCCTCTCCTACGAGCAGTACTTC.

This clonotype appeared a few times. The chain joins TRBV20-1 to TRBJ2-3, with D perhaps TRBD2 (6 bases). Germline values: CDR1 DFQATT, CDR2 SNEGSKA (reference sequence). The CDR3 totals 14 residues. V was trimmed by 4 bases and J by 1 base, leaving 12 bases between them. The CDR3 region has the DNA TGCAGTGCTATCGTAGCGGCTGGCACAGATACGCAGTATTTT. It codes for CSAIVAAGTDTQYF.

This clonotype has a handful of counts. The gene calls are TRBV28 and TRBJ2-7; no clear D gene. Germline V gives CDR1 MDHEN, CDR2 SYDVKM. The germline V and J ends were trimmed by 7 bases and 4 bases, with 11 bases remaining between them. The CDR3 is 12 amino acids. CDR3 protein: CASISQNYEQYF. Here the CDR3 DNA reads TGTGCCAGCATTTCGCAGAATTACGAGCAGTACTTC. Supplemented by reference TRBV28 and TRBJ2-7, the full variable domain reads DVKVTQSSRYLVKRTGEKVFLECVQDMDHENMFWYRQDPGLGLRLIYFSYDVKMKEKGDIPEGYSVSREKKERFSLILESASTNQTSMYLCASISQNYEQYFGPGTRLTVT.

This clonotype was detected a few times. The chain uses TRBV20-1 and TRBJ2-3; 9 bases fit TRBD2. The CDR3 extends over 14 amino acids. The trim removed 4 bases at V and 4 bases at J, leaving 6 bases unmatched. Germline CDR1 is DFQATT and CDR2 is SNEGSKA (reference sequence). CDR3 region: CSAKAGGPADTQYF. CDR3 nucleotide sequence: TGCAGTGCTAAGGCGGGAGGGCCGGCAGATACGCAGTATTTT.

This rearrangement joins TRBV6-1 to TRBJ1-6; D unresolved. Trimming took 5 bases from V and 7 from J, leaving 9 bases between them. Germline V CDR1 and CDR2: MNHNS, SASEGT. The CDR3 is made up of 13 amino acids. CDR3 sequence (DNA): TGTGCCAGCAGTTCGATCTGGAATTCACCCCTCCACTTT. This sequence encodes CASSSIWNSPLHF.

V usage is TRBV28 and J usage is TRBJ1-6; a possible D gene is TRBD1 (6 bases). Germline V gene sequence: CDR1 MDHEN, CDR2 SYDVKM. V lost 5 bases, J lost 10 bases, and 9 bases lay in between. The CDR3 spans 12 residues. The CDR3 DNA reads as TGTGCCAGCAGTCCGGGGGCCTCACCCCTCCACTTT. Translating gives CASSPGASPLHF.

In this sample, this clonotype is medium-sized. The V gene is TRBV29-1, the J gene TRBJ2-6, with D hard to call. The V end was cut by 2 bases, the J end by 0 bases, with 5 bases between. The CDR3 sequence is 14 residues long. Germline assignment: CDR1 SQVTM and CDR2 ANQGSEA. In DNA form, the CDR3 reads TGCAGCGTTGAACTCGTCTCTGGGGCCAACGTCCTGACTTTC. Protein product: CSVELVSGANVLTF.

This sequence joins TRBV2 and TRBJ1-6, with 7 bases aligning to TRBD1. The V and J ends lost 8 bases and 5 bases, in that order; junction bases with no gene match: 6. CDR1 is SNHLY and CDR2 is FYNNEI in the germline V gene. The CDR3 has 14 amino acids. CDR3 sequence reads: CASRSGQNNSPLHF. The CDR3 DNA reads TGTGCCAGCCGATCGGGACAGAATAATTCACCCCTCCACTTT. The whole variable domain, filled in from reference TRBV2 and TRBJ1-6, reads EPEVTQTPSHQVTQMGQEVILRCVPISNHLYFYWYRQILGQKVEFLVSFYNNEISEKSEIFDDQFSVERPDGSNFTLKIRSTKLEDSAMYFCASRSGQNNSPLHFGNGTRLTVT.

V usage is TRBV6-5 and J usage is TRBJ2-5; TRBD2 might be the D (6 bases). Between the trimmed V and J ends, which lost 5 bases and 5 bases, there was a span of 18 bases. The CDR3 is 15 amino acids. CDR1 and CDR2 from the germline V gene are MNHEY and SVGAGI. The DNA for the CDR3 is TGTGCCAGCAGTGCGAGGCGGCGGGGTTATGAGACCCAGTACTTC. Amino acid sequence: CASSARRRGYETQYF.

At least ten counts were recorded for this clonotype. The V and J genes are TRBV21-1 and TRBJ1-1; TRBD1, the table's D call, lacks a check against the DNA. TRBV21-1 is a pseudogene locus. The length of the CDR3 is 13 residues. CDR3 nucleotides: TGTGCCAGCAGCAAAGAATGGGGGACTGAAGCTTTCTTT. Amino acids: CASSKEWGTEAFF.

This clonotype was seen a few times. V is TRBV6-2 or TRBV6-3 and J is TRBJ2-1, with TRBD1 matching 8 bases. This CDR3 is built from 11 residues. Germline V CDR1 and CDR2: MNHEY, SVGEGT. Trimming removed 5 bases from V and 12 bases from J; junction bases left unmatched: 3. CDR3 residues: CASSTGTGQFF. The CDR3 nucleotides read TGTGCCAGCAGTACCGGGACAGGGCAGTTCTTC.

The chain links TRBV7-2 to TRBJ1-4; a weak D match, TRBD1 (5 bases). Germline V gene lookup returns CDR1 SGHTA and CDR2 FQGNSA. V was shortened by 5 bases and J by 12 bases, with 13 bases between the two germline ends. The CDR3 has 12 residues. This chain's CDR3 is CASSLGRTQLFF. The CDR3 nucleotides are TGTGCCAGCAGCCTAGGACGGACACAACTGTTTTTT. Using reference TRBV7-2 and TRBJ1-4 for the parts outside the CDR3, the full variable domain is GAGVSQSPSNKVTEKGKDVELRCDPISGHTALYWYRQSLGQGLEFLIYFQGNSAPDKSGLPSDRFSAERTGGSVSTLTIQRTQQEDSAVYLCASSLGRTQLFFGSGTQLSVL.

This clonotype has ten or more counts. A read error may account for a junction end that differs from germline. The V call is TRBV12-3 or TRBV12-4, the J call TRBJ1-1; perhaps TRBD1 as D (5 bases). This CDR3 has 14 amino acids. CDR3 loop: CASSLLRGNTEVFF. DNA for the CDR3: TGTGCCAGCAGTTTGCTACGGGGGAACACTGAAGTTTTCTTT.

This clonotype was recorded many times. The chain employs TRBV6-6 and TRBJ2-1; possibly TRBD1 or TRBD2 for D (5 bases each). The CDR3 sequence is 15 residues long. The germline CDR1 and CDR2 sequences are MNHNY and SVGAGI (reference sequence). The V end lost 0 bases, the J end lost 4 bases, and 10 bases lay between the germline ends. The CDR3 protein is CASSYSPGLYNEQFF. The CDR3 DNA follows: TGTGCCAGCAGTTACTCCCCGGGGCTTTACAATGAGCAGTTCTTC.

This clonotype has a count of ten or more. J is TRBJ1-1 and V is TRBV20-1; 8 bases are shared with TRBD1. CDR3 size: 12 residues. The germline gives CDR1 DFQATT, CDR2 SNEGSKA (reference sequence). J was trimmed by 4 bases and V by 5 bases; bases with no gene match: 3. Here the CDR3 reads CSAGQGATEAFF. CDR3 in DNA: TGCAGTGCTGGACAGGGTGCCACTGAAGCTTTCTTT.

The chain employs TRBV3-1 and TRBJ2-1; a weak D match, TRBD1 (5 bases). V was cut by 7 bases and J by 6 bases, with 7 bases left in between. The CDR3 contains 11 residues. CDR1 and CDR2 from the germline V gene are LGHDT and YNNKEL (reference sequence). Here the CDR3 reads CASTQGNEQFF. CDR3 DNA: TGTGCCAGCACCCAGGGCAATGAGCAGTTCTTC.